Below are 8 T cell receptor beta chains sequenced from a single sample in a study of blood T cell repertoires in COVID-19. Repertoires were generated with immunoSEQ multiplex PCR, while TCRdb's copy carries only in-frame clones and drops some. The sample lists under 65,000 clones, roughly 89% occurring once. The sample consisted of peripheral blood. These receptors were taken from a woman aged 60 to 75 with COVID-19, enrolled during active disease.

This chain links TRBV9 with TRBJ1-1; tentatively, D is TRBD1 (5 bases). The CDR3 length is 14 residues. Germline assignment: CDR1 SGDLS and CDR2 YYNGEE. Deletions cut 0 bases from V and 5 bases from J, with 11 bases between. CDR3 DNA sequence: TGTGCCAGCAGCGTAGACCAGGGTAGGACTGAAGCTTTCTTT. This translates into CASSVDQGRTEAFF.

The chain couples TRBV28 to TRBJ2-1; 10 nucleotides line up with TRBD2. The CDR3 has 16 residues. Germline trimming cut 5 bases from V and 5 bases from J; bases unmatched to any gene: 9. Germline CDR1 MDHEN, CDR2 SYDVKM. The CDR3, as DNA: TGTGCCAGCAGTGCTCCGGGACTAGCGATGAACAATGAGCAGTTCTTC. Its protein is CASSAPGLAMNNEQFF.

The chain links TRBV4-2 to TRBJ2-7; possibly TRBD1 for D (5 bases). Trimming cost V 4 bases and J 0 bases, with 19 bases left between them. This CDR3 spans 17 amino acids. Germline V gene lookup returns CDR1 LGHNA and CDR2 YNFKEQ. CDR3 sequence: CASSLDTASDSSYEQYF. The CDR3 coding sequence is TGTGCCAGCAGCCTCGACACCGCTTCCGACAGCTCCTACGAGCAGTACTTC.

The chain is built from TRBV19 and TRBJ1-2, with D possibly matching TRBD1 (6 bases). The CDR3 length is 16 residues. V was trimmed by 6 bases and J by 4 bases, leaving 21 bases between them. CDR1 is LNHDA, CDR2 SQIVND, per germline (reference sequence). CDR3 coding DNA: TGTGCCAGTAGAGATCTTACGGGGACAAATATCTATGGCTACACCTTC. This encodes CASRDLTGTNIYGYTF.

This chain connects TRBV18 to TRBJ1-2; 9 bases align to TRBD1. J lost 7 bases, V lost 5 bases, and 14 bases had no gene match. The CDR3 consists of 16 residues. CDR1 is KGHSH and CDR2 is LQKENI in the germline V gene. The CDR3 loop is CASSSKEGQGAPGYTF. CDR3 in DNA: TGTGCCAGCTCATCCAAAGAGGGACAGGGTGCGCCTGGCTACACCTTC.

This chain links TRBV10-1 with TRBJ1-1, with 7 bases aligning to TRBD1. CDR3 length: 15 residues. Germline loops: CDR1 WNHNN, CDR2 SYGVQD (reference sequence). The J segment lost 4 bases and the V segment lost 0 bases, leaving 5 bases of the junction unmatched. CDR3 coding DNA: TGCGCCAGCAGTGAGTCGAGACAGGGAGTCACTGAAGCTTTCTTT. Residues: CASSESRQGVTEAFF.

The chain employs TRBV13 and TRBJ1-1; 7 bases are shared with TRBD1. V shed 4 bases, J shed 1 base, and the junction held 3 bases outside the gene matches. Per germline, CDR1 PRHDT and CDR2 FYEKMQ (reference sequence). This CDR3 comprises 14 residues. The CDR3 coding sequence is TGTGCCAGCAGCTGGGACAGACGGAACACTGAAGCTTTCTTT. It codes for CASSWDRRNTEAFF.

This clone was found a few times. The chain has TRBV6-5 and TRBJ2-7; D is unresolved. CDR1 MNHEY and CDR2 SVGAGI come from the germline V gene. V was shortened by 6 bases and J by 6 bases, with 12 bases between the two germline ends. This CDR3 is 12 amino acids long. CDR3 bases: TGTGCCAGCAGCAAGGCTAGAGCCGAGCAGTACTTC. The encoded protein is CASSKARAEQYF.